This entry describes one TCR beta chain. This receptor's antigen is unknown. No base qualities exist here, and no much larger clone lies one base off it. The library was made by PCR. Reads for this sample came from an Illumina HiSeq 2500. To reduce PCR and sequencing biases, unique molecular identifiers were built into the TCR beta cDNA libraries. Per 1 to 10 million input T cells, some 500,000 cDNA molecules were obtained, such that each molecule approximated one T cell. The same protocol used for the earlier healthy control dataset was applied to prepare and sequence the patient libraries. Within a given batch, samples were prepared together, multiplexed and sequenced on the same HiSeq lane. In the source study's methods: Raw barcoded reads were processed with MIGEC, discarding single-read molecular identifier groups before consensus assembly and CDR3 extraction. Clonotype tables were post-analysed with VDJtools, normalizing diversity by down-sampling all datasets to the smallest sample size. Repertoire overlap clustering matched CDR3 amino acid but not nucleotide sequences to correct batch-related cross-sample contamination. The public reads were run again by TCRdb, first through fastp at Q25 and then through MiXCR, and only productive beta chains were kept. Every distinct CDR3 protein forms one entry, paired with its most common genes and DNA. The V and J calls, along with clone size, are taken from TCRdb and not from the paper's own processing. The sample contains 350,000 to 450,000 distinct CDR3 sequences, less than 40% of them found a single time. The top ten clonotypes cover around 15% of the sample.

The data belong to a study of post-analysis software for immune sequencing data (dated by TCRdb to the mid-2010s). As for the study more broadly: Disease courses on record covered relapsing-remitting, secondary progressive and progressive-relapsing multiple sclerosis, though some patients had no subtype annotation. Patient repertoires were compared against 10 to 12 previously published healthy control repertoires from donors aged about 6 to 26 years. A subset of samples was prepared in parallel using single-end sample barcoding, then pooled and co-amplified after Illumina adapter ligation.

The germline V gene supplies CDR1 MGHRA and CDR2 YSYEKL. Measured from the cysteine to the phenylalanine, the CDR3 is 16 residues long. Just the 48-base CDR3 DNA is kept, in frame starting at base 1. V trim: 0 bases; J trim: 7 bases; unmatched bases: 10. To demonstrate the VDJtools post-analysis software, the study profiled TCR beta repertoires from the peripheral blood of about a dozen young patients with multiple sclerosis. The multiple sclerosis patients were children and adolescents ranging in age from roughly 6 to 15 years. Broader findings and caveats from the paper: Direct clustering with F measure showed strong co-clustering of samples prepared in the same batch, prompting a batch-effect correction. About 5 TRBV segments, including TRBV5-6, TRBV5-1 and TRBV20-1, were significantly more frequent in patients than controls. The multiple sclerosis patient group was slightly younger than the control group. Normalized Chao1 diversity was significantly lower in multiple sclerosis patients than controls, suggesting substantial peripheral T-cell clonal expansion.

Recombination connected TRBV4-1 to TRBJ2-5; TRBD2 matches 8 bases in the middle. The clonotype comes from a girl under 18 with multiple sclerosis. Sequencing input: blood. The sequenced DNA: TGCGCCAGCAGCCAAGAGCCAGCGGGGGATTATGGGACCCAGTACTTC. It codes for CASSQEPAGDYGTQYF.